A selection of T cell receptor beta chains follows, all from one sample in a study of STAT5B mutations in CD4+ large granular lymphocyte leukemia. Clones were sequenced by immunoSEQ multiplex PCR, and TCRdb holds only the in-frame ones, with some missing. The sample lists about 30,000 clones; approximately 81% were seen once. Specimen: CD4+ T cells from blood buffy coats. The origin of the receptors is a human donor in good health. CDR3s include the opening cysteine and the closing phenylalanine or tryptophan.

V | CDR3
TRBV6-5 | CASSLTQEYNQPQHF
TRBV7-2 | CASSPTEIPGYGYTF
TRBV6-1 | CASPASGRLGETQYF
TRBV2 | CASRWDLRGNTIYF
TRBV7-2 | CASSLAQPGYNEQFF
TRBV19 | CASSIGQRDTQYF
TRBV30 | CAWSFVGGDGSPLHF
TRBV19 | CAIKTRREAFF
TRBV7-7 | CASSPYPGQGVVEQFF
TRBV7-2 | CASSLDLLGGGQDTQYF
TRBV7-9 | CASSPVTDTQYF
TRBV30 | CAGQLGVLNSPLHF
TRBV15 | CATGSRTYEQYF
TRBV19 | CASSIWAGGSQETQYF
TRBV27 | CASSFLASTDTQYF
TRBV10-3 | CAISTPSGSLYEQYF
TRBV19 | CASTGTGRRTEAFF
TRBV30 | CAWNKLSVSPYEQYF
TRBV5-1 | CASSYLPTGTTDTQYF
TRBV5-6 | CASSPQLAGGADTQYF
TRBV6-1 | CASRVGLAGSDEQFF
TRBV7-9 | CASSPLSGREQYF
TRBV28 | CASSLIQGGPFF
TRBV18 | CASSPATANQPQHF
TRBV5-4 | CASSLGGRANTGELFF
TRBV18 | CASSPPTSGGEQFF
TRBV27 | CASSLSNTYEQYF
TRBV2 | CASGQGEGSGYNSPLHF
TRBV25-1 | CASSLQSYNEQFF
TRBV14 | CASSLPLAQQFF
TRBV5-1 | CASSSYSGVSTDTQYF
TRBV11-2 | CASSPGGGGTEAFF
TRBV5-6 | CASRGTGYEQYF
TRBV5-1 | CASSSGQGETQYF